The clone carrying this T cell receptor (beta chain) was seen a few times. Its antigen is as yet unknown. Time point indicated: blood at routine non-recurrence follow-up after resection. Whole RNA came from tumor, nontumor lung or frozen PBMC and was sequenced without being sorted. These data come from a study of spatial heterogeneity in lung cancer. Study-level background: Samples came from about 72 TRACERx patients with untreated early-stage lung cancer. Researchers sequenced follow-up PBMC samples if they had them, and these came a median of approximately 26 months after resection. Findings and limits, study-wide: Relative to follow-up, resection was when ubiquitous expanded tumor TCRs appeared more in blood.

The V gene's germline CDR1 is MNHEY and CDR2 SVGAGI. V lost 6 bases, J lost 2 bases, and 9 bases lay in between. The CDR3 totals 13 residues. Via MiXCR, TCRdb re-called the 5' RACE reads, giving one row per CDR3 protein. This sample has about 20,000 distinct CDR3 sequences; 9% to 10% occur once, and the top ten carry 35% to 40%. Sequenced material: PBMCs, taken at follow-up. This sequence was found in a female donor with early-stage non-small cell lung cancer. The V and J genes are TRBV6-5 and TRBJ2-3; D gene ambiguous. CDR3 DNA sequence: TGTGCCAGCAGGCCCGTCGCCACAGATACGCAGTATTTT. Its protein is CASRPVATDTQYF.